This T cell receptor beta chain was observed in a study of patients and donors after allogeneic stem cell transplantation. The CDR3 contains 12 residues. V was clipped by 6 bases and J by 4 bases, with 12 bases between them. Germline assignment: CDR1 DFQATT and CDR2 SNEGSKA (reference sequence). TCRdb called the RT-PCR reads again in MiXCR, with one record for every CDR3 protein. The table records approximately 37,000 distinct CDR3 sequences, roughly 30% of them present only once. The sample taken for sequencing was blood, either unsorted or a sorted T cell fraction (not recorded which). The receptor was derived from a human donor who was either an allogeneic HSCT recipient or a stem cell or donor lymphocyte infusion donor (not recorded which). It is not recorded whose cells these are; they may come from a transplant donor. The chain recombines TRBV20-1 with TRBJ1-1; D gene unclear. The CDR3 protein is CSARHTATEAFF. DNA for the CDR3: TGCAGTGCCCGTCATACTGCCACTGAAGCTTTCTTT.